The next 8 T cell receptor beta chains were all read from a single sample in a study of T cells after yellow fever vaccination. MiXCR, applied by TCRdb to the 5' RACE reads, yields one record per CDR3 protein. The profile shows more than 250,000 distinct CDR3 sequences, around 7% of them singletons. The material was PBMCs, obtained roughly 46 days after the first yellow fever vaccination. These receptors all stem from a man younger than 30 who received the YFV17D yellow fever vaccine.

The table lists this clonotype with many counts. The chain carries TRBV6-5 and TRBJ1-2; D is possibly TRBD1 (6 bases). V gave up 4 bases and J gave up 3 bases, with 15 bases separating them. The CDR3 is made up of 15 amino acids. Germline values: CDR1 MNHEY, CDR2 SVGAGI. In DNA form, the CDR3 reads TGTGCCAGCAGTTTCCGGACGGGGGGCGACTATGGCTACACCTTC. It yields the protein CASSFRTGGDYGYTF.

This clonotype was found many times. The rearrangement joins TRBV20-1 to TRBJ2-5; TRBD1 matches 10 bases. The V gene's germline CDR1 is DFQATT and CDR2 SNEGSKA (reference sequence). This CDR3 comprises 11 residues. The CDR3 loop is CSGQGGETQYF. CDR3 bases: TGCAGCGGACAGGGGGGAGAGACCCAGTACTTC.

This clonotype has only a few counts. The chain joins TRBV5-1 to TRBJ2-2; the D gene is possibly TRBD1 (6 bases). The CDR3 covers 15 residues. The germline V gene has CDR1 SGHRS and CDR2 YFSETQ. V lost 3 bases and J lost 2, with 11 bases in between. CDR3 amino acids: CASSWGQVNTGELFF. Here the CDR3 DNA reads TGCGCCAGCAGCTGGGGACAAGTTAACACCGGGGAGCTGTTTTTT.

This clonotype turned up a few times. The J gene is TRBJ1-2, the V gene TRBV4-1; D remains ambiguous. Trimming cost V 2 bases and J 6 bases, with 13 bases left between them. This CDR3 contains 14 residues. Germline lookup yields CDR1 MGHRA and CDR2 YSYEKL. The CDR3 reads CASSQTPPGDGYTF. The CDR3 DNA is TGCGCCAGCAGCCAAACTCCCCCCGGGGATGGCTACACCTTC.

This chain connects TRBV5-6 to TRBJ2-5; 7 bases align to TRBD1. The CDR3 spans 13 residues. V lost 5 bases to trimming and J lost 4 bases; unmatched junction nucleotides: 5. Looked up from germline, CDR1 is SGHDT and CDR2 is YYEEEE. The CDR3 DNA reads TGTGCCAGCAGGACAGGGCTAAGAGAGACCCAGTACTTC. Amino acid sequence: CASRTGLRETQYF. The full variable domain, rest sourced from reference TRBV5-6 and TRBJ2-5, is DAGVTQSPTHLIKTRGQQVTLRCSPKSGHDTVSWYQQALGQGPQFIFQYYEEEERQRGNFPDRFSGHQFPNYSSELNVNALLLGDSALYLCASRTGLRETQYFGPGTRLLVL.

This clonotype came up many times. The V gene is TRBV25-1, the J gene TRBJ2-2; 8 bases fit TRBD2. CDR3 size: 16 residues. Unmatched junction bases numbered 10, after V lost 6 bases and J lost 4 bases. In germline, CDR1 is MGHDK, CDR2 SYGVNS. The DNA of the CDR3 is TGTGCCAGCAGGGCGGACGGGGGGGGGTTCACCGGGGAGCTGTTTTTT. Translation: CASRADGGGFTGELFF.

The J gene is TRBJ2-2, the V gene TRBV4-3, with D perhaps matching TRBD1 (5 bases). This CDR3 has 14 residues. Germline V gives CDR1 LGHNA, CDR2 YSLEER. V lost 0 bases and J 8 bases, leaving 10 bases between the germline ends. This chain's CDR3 is CASSQEAYRGELFF. The DNA of the CDR3 is TGCGCCAGCAGCCAAGAGGCATACAGGGGGGAGCTGTTTTTT.

This chain joins TRBV5-6 and TRBJ1-5; maybe TRBD1 (6 bases). From germline, CDR1 is SGHDT and CDR2 YYEEEE. The CDR3 spans 15 residues. V was pared by 0 bases and J by 5 bases, with 12 bases between. Here the CDR3 DNA reads TGTGCCAGCAGCTTGGGACAGGTGGGGGATCAGCCCCAGCATTTT. Residues: CASSLGQVGDQPQHF.